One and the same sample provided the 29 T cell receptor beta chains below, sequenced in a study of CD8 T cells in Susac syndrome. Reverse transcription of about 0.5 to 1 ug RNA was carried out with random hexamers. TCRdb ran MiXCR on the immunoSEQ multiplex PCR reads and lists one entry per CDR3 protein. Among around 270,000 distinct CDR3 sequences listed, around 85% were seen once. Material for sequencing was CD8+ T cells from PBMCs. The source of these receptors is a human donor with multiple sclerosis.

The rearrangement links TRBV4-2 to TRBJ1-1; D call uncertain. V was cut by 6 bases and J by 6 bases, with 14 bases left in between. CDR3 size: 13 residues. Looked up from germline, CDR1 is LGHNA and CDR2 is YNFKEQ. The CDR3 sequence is CASSWSPAPEAFF. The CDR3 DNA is TGTGCCAGCAGTTGGAGTCCGGCCCCTGAAGCTTTCTTT.

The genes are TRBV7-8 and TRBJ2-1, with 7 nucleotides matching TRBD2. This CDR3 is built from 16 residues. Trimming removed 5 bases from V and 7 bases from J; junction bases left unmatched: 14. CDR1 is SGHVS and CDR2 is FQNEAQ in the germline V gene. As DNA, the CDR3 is TGTGCCAGCAGCCTCCACACTAGCGCGGTCTGGAATGAGCAGTTCTTC. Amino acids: CASSLHTSAVWNEQFF.

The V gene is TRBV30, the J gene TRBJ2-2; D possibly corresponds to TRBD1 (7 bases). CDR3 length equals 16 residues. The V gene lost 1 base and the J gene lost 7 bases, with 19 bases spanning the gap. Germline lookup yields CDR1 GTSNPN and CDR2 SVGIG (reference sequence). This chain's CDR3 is CAWSGDSAGHFGELFF. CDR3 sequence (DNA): TGTGCCTGGAGTGGGGACAGTGCGGGGCACTTCGGGGAGCTGTTTTTT.

CDR3 protein: CASSFEREGRLDTQYF. For the CDR3, the DNA is TGTGCCAGCAGCTTCGAGCGGGAGGGCCGACTGGATACGCAGTATTTT. J is TRBJ2-3 and V is TRBV12-3 or TRBV12-4, with TRBD2 matching 10 bases. This CDR3 has 16 amino acids. The J segment lost 6 bases and the V segment lost 6 bases, leaving 12 bases of the junction unmatched.

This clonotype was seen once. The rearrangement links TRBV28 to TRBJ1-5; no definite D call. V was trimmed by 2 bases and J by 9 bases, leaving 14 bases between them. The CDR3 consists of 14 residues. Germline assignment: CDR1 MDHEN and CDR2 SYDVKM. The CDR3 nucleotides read TGTGCCAGCAGTTTACACGCGGCCTTCGGGCCCCAGCATTTT. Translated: CASSLHAAFGPQHF.

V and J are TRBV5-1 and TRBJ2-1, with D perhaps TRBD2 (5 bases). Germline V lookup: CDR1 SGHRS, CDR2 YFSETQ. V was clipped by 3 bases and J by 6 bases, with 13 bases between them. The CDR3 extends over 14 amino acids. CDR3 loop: CASSSSFSGNEQFF. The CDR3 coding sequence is TGCGCCAGCAGCTCTAGCTTCTCGGGCAATGAGCAGTTCTTC.

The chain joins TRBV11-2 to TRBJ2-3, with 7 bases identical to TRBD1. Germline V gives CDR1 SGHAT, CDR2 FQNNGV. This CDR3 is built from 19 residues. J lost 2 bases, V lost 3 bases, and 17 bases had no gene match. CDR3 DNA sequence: TGTGCCAGCAGCTTTTCAAGTAAGGAACGACAGGGATTCACAGATACGCAGTATTTT. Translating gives CASSFSSKERQGFTDTQYF.

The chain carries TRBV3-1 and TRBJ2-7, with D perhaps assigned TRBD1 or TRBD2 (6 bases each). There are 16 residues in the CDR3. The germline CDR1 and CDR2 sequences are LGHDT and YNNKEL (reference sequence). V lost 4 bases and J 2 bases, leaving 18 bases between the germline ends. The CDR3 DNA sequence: TGTGCCAGCAGCCTCGGTCGGGGGCCTTCAACCTACGAGCAGTACTTC. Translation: CASSLGRGPSTYEQYF.

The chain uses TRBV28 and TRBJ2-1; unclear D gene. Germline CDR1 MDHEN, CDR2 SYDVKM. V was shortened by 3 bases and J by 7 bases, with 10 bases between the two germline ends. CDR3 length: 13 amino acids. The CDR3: CASSFGRRNEQFF. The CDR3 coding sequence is TGTGCCAGCAGTTTTGGACGCAGGAATGAGCAGTTCTTC.

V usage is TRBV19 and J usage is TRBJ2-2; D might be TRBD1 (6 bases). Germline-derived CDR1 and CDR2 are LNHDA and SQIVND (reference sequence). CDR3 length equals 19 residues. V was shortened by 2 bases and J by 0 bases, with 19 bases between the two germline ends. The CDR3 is CASSISLEWRTANTGELFF. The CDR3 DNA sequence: TGTGCCAGTAGTATATCCCTCGAGTGGAGGACAGCGAACACCGGGGAGCTGTTTTTT.

The DNA for the CDR3 is TGTGCCAGCAGCCCCCCAGGGGGCGGCTATGGCTACACCTTC. Its translation is CASSPPGGGYGYTF. The chain couples TRBV7-9 to TRBJ1-2; 8 nucleotides align to TRBD1. The CDR3 contains 14 residues. V was clipped by 5 bases and J by 4 bases; unmatched bases: 6. CDR1 and CDR2 from the germline V gene are SEHNR and FQNEAQ (reference sequence). Full variable domain (outside the CDR3, taken from reference TRBV7-9 and TRBJ1-2): DTGVSQNPRHKITKRGQNVTFRCDPISEHNRLYWYRQTLGQGPEFLTYFQNEAQLEKSRLLSDRFSAERPKGSFSTLEIQRTEQGDSAMYLCASSPPGGGYGYTFGSGTRLTVV.

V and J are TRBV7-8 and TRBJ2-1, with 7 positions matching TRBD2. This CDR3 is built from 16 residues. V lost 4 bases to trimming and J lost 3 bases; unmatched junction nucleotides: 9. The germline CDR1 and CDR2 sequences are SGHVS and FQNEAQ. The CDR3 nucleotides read TGTGCCAGCAGCTCACTCACTAGCGCTGACTACAATGAGCAGTTCTTC. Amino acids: CASSSLTSADYNEQFF.

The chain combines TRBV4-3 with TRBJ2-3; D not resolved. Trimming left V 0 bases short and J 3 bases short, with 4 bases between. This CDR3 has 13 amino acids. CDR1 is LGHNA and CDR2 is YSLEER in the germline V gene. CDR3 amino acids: CASSQDPTDTQYF. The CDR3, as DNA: TGCGCCAGCAGCCAAGATCCGACAGATACGCAGTATTTT.

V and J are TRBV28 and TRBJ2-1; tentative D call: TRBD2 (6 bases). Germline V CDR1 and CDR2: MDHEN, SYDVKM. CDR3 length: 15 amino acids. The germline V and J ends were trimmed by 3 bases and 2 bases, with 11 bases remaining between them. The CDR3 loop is CASSLLASTYNEQFF. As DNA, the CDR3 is TGTGCCAGCAGTTTGCTAGCGTCCACCTACAATGAGCAGTTCTTC.

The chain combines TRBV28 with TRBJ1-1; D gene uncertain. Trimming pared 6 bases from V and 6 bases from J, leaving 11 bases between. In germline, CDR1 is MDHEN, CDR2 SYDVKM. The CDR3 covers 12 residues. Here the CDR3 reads CASRFFGAEAFF. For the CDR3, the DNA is TGTGCCAGCAGATTTTTTGGGGCTGAAGCTTTCTTT.

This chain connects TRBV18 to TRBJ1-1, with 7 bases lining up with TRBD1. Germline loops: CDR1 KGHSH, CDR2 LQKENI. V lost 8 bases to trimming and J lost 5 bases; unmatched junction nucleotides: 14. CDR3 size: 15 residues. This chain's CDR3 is CASGTVTGRSTEAFF. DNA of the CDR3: TGTGCCAGCGGCACCGTGACAGGGAGGTCGACTGAAGCTTTCTTT.

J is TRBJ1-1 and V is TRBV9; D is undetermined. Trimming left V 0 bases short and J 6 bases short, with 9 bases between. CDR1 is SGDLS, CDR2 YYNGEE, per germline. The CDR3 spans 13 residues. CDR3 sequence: CASSVAETSEAFF. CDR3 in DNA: TGTGCCAGCAGCGTAGCTGAGACTTCTGAAGCTTTCTTT.

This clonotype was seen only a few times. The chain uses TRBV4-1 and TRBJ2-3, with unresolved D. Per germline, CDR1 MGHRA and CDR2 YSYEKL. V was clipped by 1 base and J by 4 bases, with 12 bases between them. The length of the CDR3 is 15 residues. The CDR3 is CASSQVSQLADTQYF. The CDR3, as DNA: TGCGCCAGCAGCCAAGTAAGCCAGCTCGCAGATACGCAGTATTTT.

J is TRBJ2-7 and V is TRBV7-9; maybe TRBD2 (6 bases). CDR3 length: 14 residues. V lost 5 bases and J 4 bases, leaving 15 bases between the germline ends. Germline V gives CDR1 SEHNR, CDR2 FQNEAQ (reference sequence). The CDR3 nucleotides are TGTGCCAGCAGCACAGGTCTGCGGGGATACGAGCAGTACTTC. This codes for CASSTGLRGYEQYF.

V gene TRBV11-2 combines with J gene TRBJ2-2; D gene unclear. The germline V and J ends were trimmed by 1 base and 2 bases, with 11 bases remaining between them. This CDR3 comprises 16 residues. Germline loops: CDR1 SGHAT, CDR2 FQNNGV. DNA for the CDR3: TGTGCCAGCAGCTTAGCGAGATGGGATAACACCGGGGAGCTGTTTTTT. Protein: CASSLARWDNTGELFF.

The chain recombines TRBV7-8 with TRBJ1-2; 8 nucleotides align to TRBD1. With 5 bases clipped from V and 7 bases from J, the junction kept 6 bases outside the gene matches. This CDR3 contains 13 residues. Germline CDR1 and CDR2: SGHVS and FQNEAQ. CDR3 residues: CASSIGQGRGYTF. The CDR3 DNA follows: TGTGCCAGCAGCATAGGACAGGGTCGTGGCTACACCTTC.

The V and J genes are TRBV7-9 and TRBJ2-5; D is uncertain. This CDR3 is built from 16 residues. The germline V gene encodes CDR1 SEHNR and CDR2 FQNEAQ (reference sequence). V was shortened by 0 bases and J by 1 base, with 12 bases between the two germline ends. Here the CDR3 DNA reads TGTGCCAGCAGCTTAGCAATCGCTCCCTTCCAAGAGACCCAGTACTTC. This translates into CASSLAIAPFQETQYF.

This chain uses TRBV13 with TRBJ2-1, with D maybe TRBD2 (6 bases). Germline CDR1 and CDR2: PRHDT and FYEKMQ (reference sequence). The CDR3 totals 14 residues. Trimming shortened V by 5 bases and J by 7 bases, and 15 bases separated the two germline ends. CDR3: CASSQGTSQNEQFF. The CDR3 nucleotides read TGTGCCAGCAGCCAAGGGACTTCCCAGAATGAGCAGTTCTTC.

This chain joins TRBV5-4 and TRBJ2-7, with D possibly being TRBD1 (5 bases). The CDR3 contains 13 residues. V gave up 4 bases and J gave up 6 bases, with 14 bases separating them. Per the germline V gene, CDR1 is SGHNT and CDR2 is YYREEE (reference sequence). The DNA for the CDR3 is TGTGCCAGCAGCCTGTGGGGCTCCCTCGAGCAGTACTTC. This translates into CASSLWGSLEQYF.

In DNA form, the CDR3 reads TGTGCCTGGGACACCGGACAAGGCAATCAGCCCCAGCATTTT. It translates to CAWDTGQGNQPQHF. This chain joins TRBV30 and TRBJ1-5; the D gene is possibly TRBD1 (5 bases). The germline V gene has CDR1 GTSNPN and CDR2 SVGIG (reference sequence). CDR3 length: 14 residues. The V gene lost 5 bases and the J gene lost 2 bases, with 13 bases spanning the gap.

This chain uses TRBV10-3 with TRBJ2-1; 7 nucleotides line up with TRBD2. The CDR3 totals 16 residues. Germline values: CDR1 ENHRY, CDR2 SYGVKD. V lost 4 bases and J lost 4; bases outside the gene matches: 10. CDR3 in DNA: TGTGCCATCAGTGCCGAGGGAGGGGACTGGTACAATGAGCAGTTCTTC. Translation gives CAISAEGGDWYNEQFF.

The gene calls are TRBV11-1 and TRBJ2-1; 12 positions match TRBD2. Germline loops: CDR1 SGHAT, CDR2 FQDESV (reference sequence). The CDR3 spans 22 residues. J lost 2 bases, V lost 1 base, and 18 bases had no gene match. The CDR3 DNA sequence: TGTGCCAGCAGCTTAGGCGAGGATCGGCTTAGGACTAGCGGGAAACCCTACAATGAGCAGTTCTTC. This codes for CASSLGEDRLRTSGKPYNEQFF.

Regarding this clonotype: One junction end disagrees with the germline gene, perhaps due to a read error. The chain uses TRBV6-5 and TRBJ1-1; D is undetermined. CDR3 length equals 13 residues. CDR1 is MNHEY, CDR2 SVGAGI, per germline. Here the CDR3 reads CASSYSWNSEAFF. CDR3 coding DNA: TGTGCCAGCAGTTACTCGTGGAACTCTGAAGCTTTCTTT.

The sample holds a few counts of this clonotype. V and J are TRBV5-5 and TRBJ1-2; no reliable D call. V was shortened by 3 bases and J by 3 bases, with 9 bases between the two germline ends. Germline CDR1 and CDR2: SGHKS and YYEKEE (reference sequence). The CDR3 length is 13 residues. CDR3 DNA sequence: TGTGCCAGCAGCTGGGGAGATGACTATGGCTACACCTTC. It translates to CASSWGDDYGYTF.